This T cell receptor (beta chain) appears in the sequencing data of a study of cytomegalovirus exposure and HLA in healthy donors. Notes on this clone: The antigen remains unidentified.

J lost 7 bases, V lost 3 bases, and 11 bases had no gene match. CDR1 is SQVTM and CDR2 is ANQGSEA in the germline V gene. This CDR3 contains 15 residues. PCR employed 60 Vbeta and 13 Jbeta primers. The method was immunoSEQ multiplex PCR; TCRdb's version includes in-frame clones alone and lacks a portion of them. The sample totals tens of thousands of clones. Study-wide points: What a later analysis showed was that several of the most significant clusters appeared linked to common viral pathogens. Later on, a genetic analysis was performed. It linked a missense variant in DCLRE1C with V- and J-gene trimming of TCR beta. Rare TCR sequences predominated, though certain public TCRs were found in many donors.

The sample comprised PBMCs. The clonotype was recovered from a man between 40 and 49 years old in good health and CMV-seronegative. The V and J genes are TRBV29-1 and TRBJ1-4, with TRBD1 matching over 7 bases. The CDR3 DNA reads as TGCAGCGTTGAGAGTCCCGAGGGGGCCGGTGAAAAACTGTTTTTT. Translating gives CSVESPEGAGEKLFF.